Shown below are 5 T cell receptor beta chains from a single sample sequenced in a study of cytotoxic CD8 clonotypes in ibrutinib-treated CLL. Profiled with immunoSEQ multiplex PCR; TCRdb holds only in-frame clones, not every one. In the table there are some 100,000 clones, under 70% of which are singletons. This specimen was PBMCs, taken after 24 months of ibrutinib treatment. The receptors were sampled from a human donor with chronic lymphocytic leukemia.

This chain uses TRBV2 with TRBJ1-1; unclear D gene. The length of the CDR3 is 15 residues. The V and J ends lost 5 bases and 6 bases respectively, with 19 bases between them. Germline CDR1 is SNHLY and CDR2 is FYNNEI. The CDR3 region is CASSSAGLSSSEAFF. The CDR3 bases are TGTGCCAGCAGTAGCGCGGGTTTATCTAGTTCTGAAGCTTTCTTT.

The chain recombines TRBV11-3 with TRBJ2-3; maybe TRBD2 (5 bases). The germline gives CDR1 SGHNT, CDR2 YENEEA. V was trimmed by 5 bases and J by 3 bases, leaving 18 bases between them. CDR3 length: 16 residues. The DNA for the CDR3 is TGTGCCAGCAGCCCGACCCTGGGTACGGGGACAGATACGCAGTATTTT. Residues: CASSPTLGTGTDTQYF.

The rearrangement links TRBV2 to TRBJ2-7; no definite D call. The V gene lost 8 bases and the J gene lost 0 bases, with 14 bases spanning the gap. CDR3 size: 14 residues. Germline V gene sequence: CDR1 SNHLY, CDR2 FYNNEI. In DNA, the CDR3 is TGTGCCAGCTCTCTCAGAATCCCCTCCTACGAGCAGTACTTC. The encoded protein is CASSLRIPSYEQYF.

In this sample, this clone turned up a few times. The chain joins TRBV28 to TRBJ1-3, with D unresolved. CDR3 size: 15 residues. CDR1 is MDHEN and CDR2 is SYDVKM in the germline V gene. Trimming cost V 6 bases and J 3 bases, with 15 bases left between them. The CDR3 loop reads CASSPYGVYGNTIYF. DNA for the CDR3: TGTGCCAGCAGCCCCTATGGAGTTTATGGAAACACCATATATTTT.

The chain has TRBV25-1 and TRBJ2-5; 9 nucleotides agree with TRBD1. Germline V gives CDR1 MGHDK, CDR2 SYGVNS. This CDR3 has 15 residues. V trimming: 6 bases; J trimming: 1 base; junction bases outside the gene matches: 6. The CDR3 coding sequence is TGTGCCAGCAGATCCACAGGGGGCCCCCAAGAGACCCAGTACTTC. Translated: CASRSTGGPQETQYF.